A single T cell receptor beta chain is shown here with its context. What it recognizes is unknown. MiXCR, run by TCRdb on the multiplex PCR reads, gives a single entry per CDR3 protein. There are around 17,000 distinct CDR3 sequences in the sample; about 45% occur only once, and roughly 15% lies in the top ten. This record belongs to a study of breast tumors, draining lymph nodes, adjacent tissues. Study results and limitations: Compared with basal-like, luminal-like tumors shared significantly more repertoire with nontumor tissue. Tumor TCR diversity was below lymph nodes but above nontumor tissue. Most tumor T cells seemingly derive from lymph node, then expand in tumor. That most tumor T cells come from lymph nodes remained unproven.

V lost 5 bases to trimming and J lost 1 base; unmatched junction nucleotides: 3. This CDR3 spans 16 amino acids. Germline CDR1 and CDR2: MNHEY and SVGAGI. The receptor's source is a female donor with breast cancer. Some clones in this sample may be carry-over from other donors' samples. The sample was tumor-adjacent breast tissue. This chain links TRBV6-5 with TRBJ2-5, with 14 bases identical to TRBD2. CDR3: CASSQGTSGSQETQYF. The CDR3 region has the DNA TGTGCCAGCAGTCAAGGGACTAGCGGGAGCCAAGAGACCCAGTACTTC.